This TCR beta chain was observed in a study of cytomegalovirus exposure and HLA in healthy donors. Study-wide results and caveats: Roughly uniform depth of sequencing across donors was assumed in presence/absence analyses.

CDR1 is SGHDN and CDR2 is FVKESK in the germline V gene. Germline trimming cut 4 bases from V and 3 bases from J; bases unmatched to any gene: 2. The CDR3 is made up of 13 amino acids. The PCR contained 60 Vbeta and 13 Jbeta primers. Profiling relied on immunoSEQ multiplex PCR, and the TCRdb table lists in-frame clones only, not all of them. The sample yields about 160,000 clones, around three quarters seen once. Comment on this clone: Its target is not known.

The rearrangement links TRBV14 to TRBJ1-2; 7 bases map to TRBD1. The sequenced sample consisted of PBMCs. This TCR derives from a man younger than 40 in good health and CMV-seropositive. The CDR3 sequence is CASSPGTDYGYTF. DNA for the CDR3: TGTGCCAGCAGCCCCGGGACAGACTATGGCTACACCTTC.